The entry below gives a single T cell receptor beta chain sequence along with its context. Original analysis: Amplification of reference gene primers provided the estimated nucleated cell counts. The repertoire was sequenced with immunoSEQ multiplex PCR; TCRdb's copy has only in-frame clones and lacks some. V, J and clone size derive from that table, while D and trimming were established from the DNA sequence. This table holds a few hundred thousand clones, 65% to 90% found once. The sample is drawn from a study of blood T cell repertoires in COVID-19. The overall study: Both acute and convalescent COVID-19 samples were obtained from the United States, Italy and Spain. In each case, the material was cDNA or gDNA derived from T cells, B-cell-depleted T cells, or PBMCs.

Germline trimming cut 4 bases from V and 10 bases from J; bases unmatched to any gene: 8. The CDR3 is made up of 15 amino acids. Germline-derived CDR1 and CDR2 are SGHDN and FVKESK. The sequence was obtained from a human donor in a cohort sampled during active COVID-19. The sequenced sample was peripheral blood. The gene calls are TRBV14 and TRBJ1-6; 9 nucleotides match TRBD1. The CDR3 DNA reads TGTGCCAGCAGCCCTAGGACAGGGGTGAGGTCACCCCTCCACTTT. Protein sequence: CASSPRTGVRSPLHF.